This T cell receptor (beta chain) was observed in a study of cytomegalovirus exposure and HLA in healthy donors. It was with 60 Vbeta and 13 Jbeta primers that the PCR ran. Generated by immunoSEQ multiplex PCR, the TCRdb table keeps only in-frame clones and is missing some. This sample yields fewer than 150,000 clones, of which around 80% are seen a single time; 4.5% to 5% belongs to the top ten. From germline, CDR1 is SGHRS and CDR2 YFSETQ. The V and J ends lost 4 bases and 5 bases respectively, with 12 bases between them. The CDR3 runs to 13 residues. Healthy bone marrow donors made up the donors. Overall study results and limits: The sole available immune exposure information was CMV serostatus.

About this clone itself: The antigen is not known.

The chain employs TRBV5-1 and TRBJ2-5, with TRBD2 as a possible D gene (5 bases). Sample: PBMCs. The TCR comes from a young man in good health. The CDR3 coding sequence is TGCGCCAGCAGCCCTAATGCGGGCGAGACCCAGTACTTC. As protein: CASSPNAGETQYF. The whole variable domain, filled in from reference TRBV5-1 and TRBJ2-5, reads KAGVTQTPRYLIKTRGQQVTLSCSPISGHRSVSWYQQTPGQGLQFLFEYFSETQRNKGNFPGRFSGRQFSNSRSEMNVSTLELGDSALYLCASSPNAGETQYFGPGTRLLVL.